This T cell receptor beta chain was sequenced for a study of post-analysis software for immune sequencing data (dated by TCRdb to about 2015). For context, the study as a whole: Disease courses on record covered relapsing-remitting, secondary progressive and progressive-relapsing multiple sclerosis, though some patients had no subtype annotation. The patient repertoires were compared against 11 previously published healthy control repertoires obtained from donors aged about 6 to 27 years. A subset of samples was prepared in parallel using single-end sample barcoding, then pooled and co-amplified after Illumina adapter ligation. Findings and caveats that apply to the study as a whole: Normalized Chao1 diversity was significantly lower in multiple sclerosis patients than controls, suggesting substantial peripheral T-cell clonal expansion. Patients showed significantly higher frequencies than controls for about 5 TRBV segments, among them TRBV5-6, TRBV5-1 and TRBV20-1. The multiple sclerosis patient group was slightly younger than the control group. Direct clustering with F measure revealed strong co-clustering of samples prepared in the same batch, which led to a batch-effect correction.

Library prep was done by PCR. TCRdb records Illumina HiSeq 2500 as the sequencer. To reduce PCR and sequencing biases, unique molecular identifiers were incorporated into the TCR beta cDNA libraries. Every 1 to 10 million input T cells yielded approximately 500,000 cDNA molecules, meaning each molecule approximated one T cell. The same protocol used for the earlier healthy control dataset was applied to prepare and sequence the patient libraries. Samples belonging to the same batch were prepared together, multiplexed and sequenced on a shared HiSeq lane. Under the source paper's analysis protocol: MIGEC was used to process the raw barcoded reads, and molecular identifier groups with only a single read were discarded before consensus assembly and CDR3 extraction. Clonotype tables were post-analysed with VDJtools, normalizing diversity by down-sampling all datasets to the smallest sample size. In repertoire overlap clustering, CDR3 amino acid sequences, but not nucleotide sequences, were matched to correct batch-related cross-sample contamination. TCRdb trimmed the raw reads at Q25, called clones with MiXCR and kept productive beta chains. For every CDR3 protein sequence, its rows merge into one entry that carries the most common genes and DNA. What appears here as the V and J calls and clone size reflects TCRdb's work, not the paper's. The sample table lists about 540,000 distinct CDR3 sequences, around 31% of them with a count of one. The ten largest account for 6% of the sample.

In the case of this clonotype: Its specific antigen is unknown. Within one base of it there is no much larger clone, and no base qualities were kept.

CDR1 MNHEY and CDR2 SVGEGT were looked up in the germline V gene. There are 13 amino acids in the CDR3, from cysteine to phenylalanine inclusive. The CDR3 DNA has 39 bases and is translated from base 1. Trimming costs V 5 bases and J 1 base, and their ends lie 6 bases apart. TCR beta repertoires were profiled from peripheral blood of 13 young patients with multiple sclerosis to demonstrate the VDJtools post-analysis software. The multiple sclerosis patients were children and adolescents between roughly 6 and 17 years of age. Sequences were obtained from blood. The receptor chain draws on TRBV6-2 or TRBV6-3 and TRBJ1-5, with the D gene not clear enough to name. This TCR came from a girl aged 2 to 17 with multiple sclerosis. The CDR3 has the sequence CASSVLSNQPQHF. The base sequence is TGTGCCAGCAGTGTCTTGAGCAATCAGCCCCAGCATTTT.